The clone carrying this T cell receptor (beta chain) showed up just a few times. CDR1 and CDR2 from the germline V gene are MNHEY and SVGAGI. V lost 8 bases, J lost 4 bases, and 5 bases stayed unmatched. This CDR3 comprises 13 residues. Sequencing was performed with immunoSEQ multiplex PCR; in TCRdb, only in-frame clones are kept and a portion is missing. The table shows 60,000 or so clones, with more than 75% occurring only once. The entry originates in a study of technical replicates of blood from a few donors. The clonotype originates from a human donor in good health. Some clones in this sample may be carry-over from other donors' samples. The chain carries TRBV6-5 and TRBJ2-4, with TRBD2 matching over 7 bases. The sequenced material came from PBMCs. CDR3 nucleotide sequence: TGTGCCAGCGGGGGGGGGAATAAAAACATTCAGTACTTC. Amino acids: CASGGGNKNIQYF.